The present entry profiles one T cell receptor (beta chain) with its context. Participants' reported clinical history set cohort assignment. A COVID-19 case had been met by exposed participants during the 2 weeks before study entry. Libraries were prepared by immunoSEQ multiplex PCR; TCRdb keeps only in-frame clonotypes and omits some of them. The table shows almost 350,000 clones, with around nine tenths occurring only once. This sample is part of a study of blood T cell repertoires in COVID-19. This CDR3 is 15 amino acids long. Germline V gene data show CDR1 as SGDLS and CDR2 as YYNGEE. Deletions cut 4 bases from V and 5 bases from J, with 18 bases between.

The sequenced material came from PBMCs or T cells enriched from blood (not recorded which). The chain couples TRBV9 to TRBJ1-2; unclear D gene. The clonotype comes from a woman younger than 45 who had been exposed to COVID-19. The CDR3 nucleotides read TGTGCCAGCAGCCGAGACGGGGTGGTAGTGTATGGCTACACCTTC. This codes for CASSRDGVVVYGYTF.